This T cell receptor beta chain was recorded in a study of CXCR3-negative and CXCR3-positive naive CD8 T cells. Study-level results: A higher hydrophobicity marked the TRB CDR3s of CXCR3-positive naive cells versus CXCR3-negative naive cells. Memory cells differed in TRBV-TRBJ usage, but naive CXCR3-negative and CXCR3-positive cells had similar usage.

The libraries of TRB cDNA were prepared using 5' RACE with UMI labels. TCRdb reprocessed the 5' RACE reads, with one entry per CDR3 protein and no DNA. The record lists fewer than 95,000 distinct CDR3 sequences, of which the ten most abundant hold around 1.7%. Concerning this clonotype itself: Antigen: not known.

The CDR3 covers 15 residues. Germline loops: CDR1 LGHNA, CDR2 YSLEER. The sequence was collected from a human donor in good health. Some clones in this sample may be carry-over from other donors' samples. The sample was naive CXCR3- CD8+ T cells from blood. As to subset: CD45RO-CCR7+CD27+CD95- naive CD8+ T cells lacking CXCR3 (TNR3-). V and J are TRBV4-3 and TRBJ2-3. CDR3 residues: CASSQFLSVTDTQYF.